The rows below give T cell receptor beta chains drawn from one sample of a study of low-dose radiotherapy and immunotherapy resistance in tumors. In TCRdb, the reads were re-called with MiXCR into one record per CDR3 protein. Found here are 55,000 to 65,000 distinct CDR3 sequences, around 27% of them singletons; the top ten hold about 6.6%. This sample comprised PBMCs, obtained before treatment. Every receptor here comes from a male donor with rectosigmoid adenocarcinoma. CDR3s include the opening cysteine and the closing phenylalanine or tryptophan. Each record gives: V gene, J gene, CDR3 protein.

V: TRBV12-3/TRBV12-4
J: TRBJ2-3
CDR3: CASKGGVGTDTQYF

V: TRBV20-1
J: TRBJ2-1
CDR3: CSARDLVGSTYNEQFF

V: TRBV18
J: TRBJ2-1
CDR3: CASSPPVQYNEQFF

V: TRBV7-8
J: TRBJ1-3
CDR3: CASSLGRTGGVGNTIYF

V: TRBV7-8
J: TRBJ2-6
CDR3: CASSLGHSGANVLTF

V: TRBV9
J: TRBJ1-1
CDR3: CASSVEQGNTEAFF

V: TRBV7-2
J: TRBJ2-2
CDR3: CASSLYPGGPGGELFF

V: TRBV28
J: TRBJ1-2
CDR3: CASTRGQGFYGYTF

V: TRBV28
J: TRBJ1-5
CDR3: CASSSAVGQPQHF

V: TRBV7-9
J: TRBJ1-3
CDR3: CASSARTAGNTIYF

V: TRBV6-5
J: TRBJ2-7
CDR3: CASSYGQHNEQYF

V: TRBV4-1
J: TRBJ1-1
CDR3: CASSHLAQNTEAFF

V: TRBV5-1
J: TRBJ2-7
CDR3: CASSPGLLGPYEQYF

V: TRBV18
J: TRBJ2-2
CDR3: CASSPITGELFF

V: TRBV12-3/TRBV12-4
J: TRBJ1-5
CDR3: CASTQFSNQPQHF

V: TRBV6-2/TRBV6-3
J: TRBJ2-7
CDR3: CASRGQETYEQYF

V: TRBV11-1
J: TRBJ2-7
CDR3: CASSSKEAGAYEQYF

V: TRBV10-3
J: TRBJ2-7
CDR3: CAIRWQGDAEQYF

V: TRBV7-9
J: TRBJ1-1
CDR3: CASSARGGPTEAFF

V: TRBV11-2
J: TRBJ2-5
CDR3: CASSLNRGRLETQYF

V: TRBV2
J: TRBJ1-2
CDR3: CASSREGGYGYTF

V: TRBV5-1
J: TRBJ1-5
CDR3: CASSLTGGSEAQHF

V: TRBV28
J: TRBJ1-2
CDR3: CASTTPPGQGGESQGYTF

V: TRBV12-3/TRBV12-4
J: TRBJ2-2
CDR3: CASSLVAGGELFF

V: TRBV5-1
J: TRBJ2-1
CDR3: CASSLIALAGGDNEQFF

V: TRBV2
J: TRBJ1-5
CDR3: CASSWTGGNQPQHF

V: TRBV13
J: TRBJ2-1
CDR3: CASSSTRTGINEQFF

V: TRBV2
J: TRBJ2-2
CDR3: CASSVLAGRTGELFF

V: TRBV5-1
J: TRBJ1-2
CDR3: CASSPVSRPANYGYTF